This TCR beta chain is drawn from a study of cytomegalovirus exposure and HLA in healthy donors. Notes on the study in general: No immune exposure information besides CMV serostatus was available. Analyses of presence and absence presupposed an approximately uniform sequencing depth across donors. Most TCR sequences were rare, but some public TCRs occurred in many donors. A prior analysis recorded that most TCR beta V segments were productive about 90% or about 30% of the time.

V lost 1 base and J lost 0, with 11 bases in between. Germline CDR1 and CDR2: SGHRS and YFSETQ. The CDR3 is 16 amino acids. In the case of this clone: Its specificity is unknown.

PCR amplification relied on 60 Vbeta primers (plus 13 Jbeta primers). The data were produced by immunoSEQ multiplex PCR, yet TCRdb's version contains in-frame clones alone and is incomplete. There are 130,000 or so clones in the sample; roughly 86% occur only once, and roughly 3.2% lies in the top ten. This sequence was found in a young man in good health and CMV-seropositive. Input material: PBMCs. The chain is built from TRBV5-1 and TRBJ2-1; unclear D gene. The chain's CDR3 is CASSLLAESSYNEQFF. CDR3 sequence (DNA): TGCGCCAGCAGCTTGCTTGCGGAGAGCTCCTACAATGAGCAGTTCTTC.